Presented here are 22 T cell receptor beta chains from one specimen sequenced in a study of T cells in localized non-small cell lung cancer. TCRdb keeps only in-frame clones here, not all; method: immunoSEQ multiplex PCR. The data contain approximately 14,000 clones, over 85% of them singletons. The source material was peripheral blood mononuclear cells, sampled before any cancer treatment. These receptors all stem from a man aged 35 to 69 with stage III lung adenocarcinoma.

This clone was seen a handful of times. V is TRBV5-1 and J is TRBJ2-7, with TRBD2 matching 9 bases. CDR3 length: 13 amino acids. The V segment lost 6 bases and the J segment 4 bases; nucleotides outside the gene matches: 5. Per the germline V gene, CDR1 is SGHRS and CDR2 is YFSETQ. The CDR3 region is CASNLAGSYEQYF. In DNA, the CDR3 is TGCGCCAGCAATCTAGCGGGAAGTTACGAGCAGTACTTC.

CDR3 loop: CASSSRQGWEKLFF. The CDR3 DNA follows: TGTGCCAGCAGTTCCCGCCAGGGGTGGGAAAAACTGTTTTTT. This rearrangement joins TRBV6-5 to TRBJ1-4; TRBD1 might be the D (6 bases). V was pared by 4 bases and J by 8 bases, with 14 bases between. Per the germline V gene, CDR1 is MNHEY and CDR2 is SVGAGI. This CDR3 contains 14 residues.

The chain couples TRBV27 to TRBJ2-6; maybe TRBD1 (6 bases). The CDR3 length is 17 residues. Germline CDR1 is MNHEY and CDR2 is SMNVEV (reference sequence). Trimming shortened V by 5 bases and J by 0 bases, and 14 bases separated the two germline ends. CDR3 residues: CASSTDRIVSGANVLTF. CDR3 sequence (DNA): TGTGCCAGCAGTACGGACAGAATCGTCTCTGGGGCCAACGTCCTGACTTTC.

The gene calls are TRBV4-2 and TRBJ2-6, with D hard to call. The CDR3 covers 15 residues. CDR1 is LGHNA and CDR2 is YNFKEQ in the germline V gene. V was trimmed by 3 bases and J by 0 bases, leaving 6 bases between them. CDR3 sequence: CASSQADSGANVLTF. DNA of the CDR3: TGTGCCAGCAGCCAGGCCGACTCTGGGGCCAACGTCCTGACTTTC.

The chain has TRBV6-5 and TRBJ2-7, with TRBD2 matching over 12 bases. The CDR3 runs 15 residues. V was pared by 4 bases and J by 1 base, with 2 bases of the junction left unmatched. Germline CDR1 MNHEY, CDR2 SVGAGI. The CDR3 loop is CASSWTSGMSYEQYF. The CDR3 DNA reads as TGTGCCAGCAGTTGGACTAGCGGGATGTCCTACGAGCAGTACTTC.

The V call is TRBV4-3, the J call TRBJ2-1, with no clear D. There are 12 residues in the CDR3. V lost 6 bases, J lost 3 bases, and 6 bases lay in between. Germline assignment: CDR1 LGHNA and CDR2 YSLEER. The chain's CDR3 is CASSSLYNEQFF. CDR3 in DNA: TGCGCCAGCAGTTCTCTCTACAATGAGCAGTTCTTC.

The V and J genes are TRBV27 and TRBJ2-6, with TRBD1 as a possible D gene (5 bases). Trimming left V 2 bases short and J 2 bases short, with 10 bases between. CDR3 length equals 16 residues. The V gene's germline CDR1 is MNHEY and CDR2 SMNVEV (reference sequence). CDR3 region: CASSLIGAAGANVLTF. CDR3 DNA: TGTGCCAGCAGTTTAATTGGGGCAGCTGGGGCCAACGTCCTGACTTTC.

V and J are TRBV6-1 and TRBJ2-7; 7 nucleotides align to TRBD1. Trimming removed 5 bases from V and 9 bases from J; junction bases left unmatched: 7. CDR1 and CDR2 from the germline V gene are MNHNS and SASEGT. The CDR3 totals 12 residues. The CDR3 here is CASSTTGDVQYF. The DNA for the CDR3 is TGTGCCAGCAGTACCACAGGGGACGTGCAGTACTTC.

The chain combines TRBV11-2 with TRBJ2-2; possible D gene TRBD1, 5 bases. The CDR3 is 14 amino acids. Trimming left V 1 base short and J 4 bases short, with 7 bases between. Germline CDR1 reads SGHAT; CDR2 reads FQNNGV. DNA of the CDR3: TGTGCCAGCAGCTTAGTCCAGGGCACCGGGGAGCTGTTTTTT. Amino acids: CASSLVQGTGELFF.

The chain employs TRBV10-1 and TRBJ1-5; TRBD1 might be the D (5 bases). Germline-derived CDR1 and CDR2 are WNHNN and SYGVQD (reference sequence). The CDR3 runs to 14 residues. V lost 11 bases, J lost 11 bases, and 25 bases lay in between. Here the CDR3 reads CAHTTGGDQRAQHF. CDR3 nucleotide sequence: TGCGCCCATACAACGGGGGGGGACCAAAGGGCCCAGCATTTT.

V is TRBV2 and J is TRBJ2-7; D uncertain. The CDR3 loop spans 13 amino acids. V gave up 3 bases and J gave up 2 bases, with 8 bases separating them. Per germline, CDR1 SNHLY and CDR2 FYNNEI. In nucleotides, the CDR3 is TGTGCCAGCAGTGAGGCTGCTACCTACGAGCAGTACTTC. Translating it yields CASSEAATYEQYF.

The chain couples TRBV10-1 to TRBJ2-3; D remains ambiguous. The V end was cut by 2 bases, the J end by 6 bases, with 6 bases between. This CDR3 is 12 amino acids long. CDR1 and CDR2 (germline): WNHNN, SYGVQD (reference sequence). The CDR3 protein is CASSEALDTQYF. As DNA, the CDR3 is TGCGCCAGCAGTGAGGCCCTCGATACGCAGTATTTT.

The CDR3, as DNA: TGTGCCAGTAGTATATCCCAGACGATTGACGCGCAGTATTTT. Its translation: CASSISQTIDAQYF. The rearrangement joins TRBV19 to TRBJ2-3; D not certain. Per the germline V gene, CDR1 is LNHDA and CDR2 is SQIVND (reference sequence). This CDR3 has 14 residues. The ends were cut back, 2 bases at V and 10 bases at J, with 16 bases in the middle.

V usage is TRBV6-1 and J usage is TRBJ2-7, with a tentative D call TRBD1 (7 bases). Germline loops: CDR1 MNHNS, CDR2 SASEGT. This CDR3 region has 14 residues. Trimming removed 7 bases from V and 5 bases from J, with 18 bases in between. CDR3 residues: CASTKGGGINEQYF. The CDR3, as DNA: TGTGCCAGCACCAAAGGAGGGGGCATCAACGAGCAGTACTTC.

The chain carries TRBV2 and TRBJ1-1; no clear D gene. Trimming stripped 6 bases from V and 4 bases from J, with 9 bases between. Per the germline V gene, CDR1 is SNHLY and CDR2 is FYNNEI. The CDR3 totals 12 residues. CDR3 loop: CASRVVRTEAFF. The CDR3 DNA follows: TGTGCCAGCAGAGTCGTTCGCACTGAAGCTTTCTTT.

The chain links TRBV4-3 to TRBJ1-4, with 8 bases aligning to TRBD1. From germline, CDR1 is LGHNA and CDR2 YSLEER. Unmatched junction bases numbered 4, after V lost 0 bases and J lost 7 bases. This CDR3 has 15 residues. CDR3 nucleotides: TGCGCCAGCAGCCAAGACAGGGGGCTGGTTGAAAAACTGTTTTTT. It specifies CASSQDRGLVEKLFF.

The V call is TRBV9, the J call TRBJ2-5, with TRBD2 identical over 12 bases. CDR3 length: 16 amino acids. V dropped 3 bases and J dropped 5; count of bases not matched to a gene: 8. Germline CDR1 and CDR2: SGDLS and YYNGEE. The CDR3 coding sequence is TGTGCCAGCAGCGAGGGACTAGCGGGTTATGGGGAGACCCAGTACTTC. Protein: CASSEGLAGYGETQYF.

V usage is TRBV5-1 and J usage is TRBJ2-7; 7 nucleotides align to TRBD1. The CDR3 contains 15 residues. The J segment lost 5 bases and the V segment lost 5 bases, leaving 13 bases of the junction unmatched. Germline V gives CDR1 SGHRS, CDR2 YFSETQ. CDR3: CASSSLDREINEQYF. The CDR3 nucleotides are TGCGCCAGCAGTTCCCTCGACAGGGAGATTAACGAGCAGTACTTC.

This chain connects TRBV9 to TRBJ1-1; 9 bases align to TRBD1. Unmatched junction bases numbered 8, after V lost 3 bases and J lost 2 bases. Germline-derived CDR1 and CDR2 are SGDLS and YYNGEE. The CDR3 contains 16 residues. In nucleotides, the CDR3 is TGTGCCAGCAGCGCCCAACAGGGGGCGATCAACACTGAAGCTTTCTTT. Amino acid sequence: CASSAQQGAINTEAFF.

The chain uses TRBV9 and TRBJ2-5, with a tentative D call TRBD1 (5 bases). The CDR3 spans 13 residues. The V and J ends lost 0 bases and 5 bases respectively, with 8 bases between them. From germline, CDR1 is SGDLS and CDR2 YYNGEE. CDR3 protein: CASSVGQGETQYF. CDR3 nucleotide sequence: TGTGCCAGCAGCGTAGGCCAGGGTGAGACCCAGTACTTC. Full variable domain (missing parts from reference TRBV9 and TRBJ2-5): DSGVTQTPKHLITATGQRVTLRCSPRSGDLSVYWYQQSLDQGLQFLIQYYNGEERAKGNILERFSAQQFPDLHSELNLSSLELGDSALYFCASSVGQGETQYFGPGTRLLVL.

V gene TRBV19 combines with J gene TRBJ1-2, with D possibly matching TRBD1 (5 bases). The CDR3 is made up of 14 amino acids. The ends were cut back, 3 bases at V and 8 bases at J, with 16 bases in the middle. Looked up from germline, CDR1 is LNHDA and CDR2 is SQIVND (reference sequence). CDR3 residues: CASSISGTAGGYTF. The CDR3 DNA reads as TGTGCCAGTAGTATTAGTGGGACTGCGGGCGGCTACACCTTC. The full variable domain, its missing parts supplied by reference TRBV19 and TRBJ1-2, is DGGITQSPKYLFRKEGQNVTLSCEQNLNHDAMYWYRQDPGQGLRLIYYSQIVNDFQKGDIAEGYSVSREKKESFPLTVTSAQKNPTAFYLCASSISGTAGGYTFGSGTRLTVV.

The V gene is TRBV4-3, the J gene TRBJ1-3; D gene unclear. CDR1 is LGHNA and CDR2 is YSLEER in the germline V gene. The CDR3 extends over 16 amino acids. V lost 0 bases, J lost 0 bases, and 9 bases lay in between. The CDR3 bases are TGCGCCAGCAGCCAAGACTCGTTGTACTCTGGAAACACCATATATTTT. Translating gives CASSQDSLYSGNTIYF.